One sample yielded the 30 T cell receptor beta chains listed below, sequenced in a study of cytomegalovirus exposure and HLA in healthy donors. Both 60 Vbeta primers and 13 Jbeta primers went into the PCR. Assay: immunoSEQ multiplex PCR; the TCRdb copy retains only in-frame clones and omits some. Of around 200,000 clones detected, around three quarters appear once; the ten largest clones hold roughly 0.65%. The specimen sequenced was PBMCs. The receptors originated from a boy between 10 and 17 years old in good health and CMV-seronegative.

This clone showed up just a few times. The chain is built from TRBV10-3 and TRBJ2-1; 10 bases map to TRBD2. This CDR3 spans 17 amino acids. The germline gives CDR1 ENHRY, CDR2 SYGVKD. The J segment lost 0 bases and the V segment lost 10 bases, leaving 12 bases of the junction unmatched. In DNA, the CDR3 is TGTGCCACAAAAGGGGGGACTAGCGCCTCCTCCTACAATGAGCAGTTCTTC. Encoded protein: CATKGGTSASSYNEQFF.

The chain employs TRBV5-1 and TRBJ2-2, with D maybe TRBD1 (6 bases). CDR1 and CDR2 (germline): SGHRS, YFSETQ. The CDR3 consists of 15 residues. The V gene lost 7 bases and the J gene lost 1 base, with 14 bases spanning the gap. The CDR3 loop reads CASLAGAENTGELFF. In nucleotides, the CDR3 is TGCGCCAGCCTGGCAGGGGCGGAGAACACCGGGGAGCTGTTTTTT.

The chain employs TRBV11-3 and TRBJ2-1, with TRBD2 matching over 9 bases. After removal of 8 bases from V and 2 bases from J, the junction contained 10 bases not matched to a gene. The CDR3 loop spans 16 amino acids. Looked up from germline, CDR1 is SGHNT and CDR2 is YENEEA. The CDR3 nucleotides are TGTGCCAGCGGGCCGGGGCCTAGCGGGACCTACAATGAGCAGTTCTTC. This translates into CASGPGPSGTYNEQFF.

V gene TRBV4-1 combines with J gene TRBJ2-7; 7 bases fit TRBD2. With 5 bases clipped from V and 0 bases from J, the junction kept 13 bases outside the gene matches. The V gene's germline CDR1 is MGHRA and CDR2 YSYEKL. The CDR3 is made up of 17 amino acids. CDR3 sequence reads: CASSSEHVVAGSYEQYF. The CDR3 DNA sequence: TGCGCCAGCAGCTCGGAACACGTGGTAGCGGGCTCCTACGAGCAGTACTTC.

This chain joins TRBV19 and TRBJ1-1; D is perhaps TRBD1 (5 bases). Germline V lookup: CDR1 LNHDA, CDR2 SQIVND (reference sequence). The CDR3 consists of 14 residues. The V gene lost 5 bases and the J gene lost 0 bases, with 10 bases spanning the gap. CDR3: CASSLGLLNTEAFF. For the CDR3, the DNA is TGTGCCAGTAGTTTGGGACTCTTGAACACTGAAGCTTTCTTT.

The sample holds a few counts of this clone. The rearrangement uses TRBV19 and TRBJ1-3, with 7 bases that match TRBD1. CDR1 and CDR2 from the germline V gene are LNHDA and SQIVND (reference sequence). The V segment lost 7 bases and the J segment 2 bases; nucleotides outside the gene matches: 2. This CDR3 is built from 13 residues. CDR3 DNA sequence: TGTGCCAGTACTACAGGGGCTGGAAACACCATATATTTT. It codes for CASTTGAGNTIYF. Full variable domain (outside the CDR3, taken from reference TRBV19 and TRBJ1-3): DGGITQSPKYLFRKEGQNVTLSCEQNLNHDAMYWYRQDPGQGLRLIYYSQIVNDFQKGDIAEGYSVSREKKESFPLTVTSAQKNPTAFYLCASTTGAGNTIYFGEGSWLTVV.

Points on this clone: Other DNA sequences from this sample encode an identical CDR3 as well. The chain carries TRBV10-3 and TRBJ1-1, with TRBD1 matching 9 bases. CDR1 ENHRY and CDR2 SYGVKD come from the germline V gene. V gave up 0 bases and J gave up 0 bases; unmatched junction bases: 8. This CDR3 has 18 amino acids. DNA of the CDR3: TGTGCCATCAGTGAGTCGTACGACAGGGGGGGCATGAACACTGAAGCTTTCTTT. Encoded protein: CAISESYDRGGMNTEAFF.

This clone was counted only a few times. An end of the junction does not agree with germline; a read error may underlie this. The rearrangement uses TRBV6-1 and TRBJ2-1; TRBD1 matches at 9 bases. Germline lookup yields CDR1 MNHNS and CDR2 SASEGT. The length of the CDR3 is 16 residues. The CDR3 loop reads CATSDLGTGFWDEQFF. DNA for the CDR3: TGTGCCACCAGTGACTTGGGGACAGGGTTTTGGGATGAGCAGTTCTTC.

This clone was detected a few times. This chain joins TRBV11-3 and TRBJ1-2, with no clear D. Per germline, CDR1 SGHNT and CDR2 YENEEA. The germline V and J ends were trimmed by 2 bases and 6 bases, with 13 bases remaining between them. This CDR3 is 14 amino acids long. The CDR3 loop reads CASSLNESPHGYTF. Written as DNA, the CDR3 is TGTGCCAGCAGCTTAAATGAGTCCCCCCATGGCTACACCTTC.

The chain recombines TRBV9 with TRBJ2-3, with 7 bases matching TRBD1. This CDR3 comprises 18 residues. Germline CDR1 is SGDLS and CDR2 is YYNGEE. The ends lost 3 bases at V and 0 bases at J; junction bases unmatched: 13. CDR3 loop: CASSGAPPGTDSTDTQYF. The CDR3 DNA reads TGTGCCAGCAGCGGAGCCCCCCCCGGGACAGATAGCACAGATACGCAGTATTTT.

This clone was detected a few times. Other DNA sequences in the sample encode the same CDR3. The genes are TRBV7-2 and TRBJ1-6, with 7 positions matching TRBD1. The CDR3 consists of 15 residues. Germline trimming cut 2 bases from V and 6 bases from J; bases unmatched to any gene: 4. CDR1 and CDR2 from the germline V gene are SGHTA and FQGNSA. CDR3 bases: TGTGCCAGCAGCTTATCGGGACAGACTAATTCACCCCTCCACTTT. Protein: CASSLSGQTNSPLHF.

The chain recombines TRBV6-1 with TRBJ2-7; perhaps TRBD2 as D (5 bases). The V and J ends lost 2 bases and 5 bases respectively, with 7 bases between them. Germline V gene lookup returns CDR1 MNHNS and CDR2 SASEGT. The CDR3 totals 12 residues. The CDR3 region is CASSELRDEQYF. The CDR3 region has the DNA TGTGCCAGCAGTGAATTGCGGGACGAGCAGTACTTC.

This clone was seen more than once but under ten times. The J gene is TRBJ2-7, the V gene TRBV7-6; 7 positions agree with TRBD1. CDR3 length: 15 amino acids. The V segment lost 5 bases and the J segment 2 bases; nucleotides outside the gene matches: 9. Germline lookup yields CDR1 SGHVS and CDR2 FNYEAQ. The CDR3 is CASSPISTGTYEQYF. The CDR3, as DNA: TGTGCCAGCAGCCCGATCTCGACAGGGACCTACGAGCAGTACTTC.

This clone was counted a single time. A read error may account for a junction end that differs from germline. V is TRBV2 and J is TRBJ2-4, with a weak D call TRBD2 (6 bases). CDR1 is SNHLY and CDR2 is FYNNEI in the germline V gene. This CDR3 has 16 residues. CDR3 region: CASSDHQLLAKSIQYF. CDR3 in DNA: TGTGCCAGCAGTGACCACCAACTACTAGCCAAAAGCATTCAGTACTTC.

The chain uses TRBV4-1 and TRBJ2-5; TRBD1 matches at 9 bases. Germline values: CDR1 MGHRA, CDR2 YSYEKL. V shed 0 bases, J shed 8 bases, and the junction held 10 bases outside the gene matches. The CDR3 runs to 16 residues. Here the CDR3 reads CASSQENGQGSGTQYF. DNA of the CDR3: TGCGCCAGCAGCCAAGAGAACGGACAGGGGTCCGGTACCCAGTACTTC.

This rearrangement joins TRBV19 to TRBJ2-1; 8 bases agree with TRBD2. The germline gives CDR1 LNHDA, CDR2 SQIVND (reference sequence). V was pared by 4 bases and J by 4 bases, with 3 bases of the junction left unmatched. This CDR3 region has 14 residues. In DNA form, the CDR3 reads TGTGCCAGTAGTAGGGGCGGGGGGTACAATGAGCAGTTCTTC. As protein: CASSRGGGYNEQFF.

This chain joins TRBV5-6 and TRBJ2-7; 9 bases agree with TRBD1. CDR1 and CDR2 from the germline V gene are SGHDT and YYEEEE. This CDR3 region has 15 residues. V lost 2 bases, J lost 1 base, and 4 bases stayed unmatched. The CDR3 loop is CASSFVDRGSYEQYF. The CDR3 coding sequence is TGTGCCAGCAGCTTCGTTGACAGGGGGTCCTACGAGCAGTACTTC.

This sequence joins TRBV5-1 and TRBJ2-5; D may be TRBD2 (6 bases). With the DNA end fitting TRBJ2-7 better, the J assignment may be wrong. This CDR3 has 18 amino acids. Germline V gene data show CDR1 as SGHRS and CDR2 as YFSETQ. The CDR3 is CASRKGYAGIGADYEQYF. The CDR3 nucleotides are TGCGCCAGCAGGAAGGGGTATGCGGGGATCGGGGCTGACTACGAGCAGTACTTC.

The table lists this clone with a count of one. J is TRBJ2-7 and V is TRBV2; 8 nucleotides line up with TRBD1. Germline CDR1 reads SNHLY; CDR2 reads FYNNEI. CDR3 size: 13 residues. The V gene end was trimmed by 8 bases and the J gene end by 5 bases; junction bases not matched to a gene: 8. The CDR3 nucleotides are TGTGCCAGCGGCCGGGACAGGTCTAACGAGCAGTACTTC. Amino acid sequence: CASGRDRSNEQYF.

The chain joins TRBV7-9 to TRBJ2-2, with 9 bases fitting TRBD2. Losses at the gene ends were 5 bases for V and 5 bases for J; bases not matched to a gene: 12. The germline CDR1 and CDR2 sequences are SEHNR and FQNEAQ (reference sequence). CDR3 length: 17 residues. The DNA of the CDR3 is TGTGCCAGCAGCGCCTCTTCCGGGACTAGCACAACCGGGGAGCTGTTTTTT. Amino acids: CASSASSGTSTTGELFF.

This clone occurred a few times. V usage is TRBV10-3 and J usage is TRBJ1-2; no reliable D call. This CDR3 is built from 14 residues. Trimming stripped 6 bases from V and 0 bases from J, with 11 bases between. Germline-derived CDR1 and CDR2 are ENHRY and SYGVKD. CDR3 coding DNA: TGTGCCATCAGCCTCCACGGGGCTAACTATGGCTACACCTTC. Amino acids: CAISLHGANYGYTF.

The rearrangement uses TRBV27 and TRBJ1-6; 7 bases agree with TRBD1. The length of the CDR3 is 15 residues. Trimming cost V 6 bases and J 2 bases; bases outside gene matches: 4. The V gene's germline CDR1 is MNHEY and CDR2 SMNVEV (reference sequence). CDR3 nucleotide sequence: TGTGCCAGCAGCAGGGACAGCGCCTATAATTCACCCCTCCACTTT. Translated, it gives CASSRDSAYNSPLHF.

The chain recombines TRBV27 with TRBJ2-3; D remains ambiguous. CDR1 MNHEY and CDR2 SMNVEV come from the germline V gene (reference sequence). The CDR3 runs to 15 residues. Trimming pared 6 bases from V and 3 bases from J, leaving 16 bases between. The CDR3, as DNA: TGTGCCAGCAGAGGTAGAGGAATTCCAACAGATACGCAGTATTTT. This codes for CASRGRGIPTDTQYF.

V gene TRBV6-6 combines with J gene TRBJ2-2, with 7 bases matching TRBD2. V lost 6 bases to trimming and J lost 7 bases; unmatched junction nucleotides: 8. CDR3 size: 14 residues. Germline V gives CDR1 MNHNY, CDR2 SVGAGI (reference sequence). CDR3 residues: CASRPLGGDGELFF. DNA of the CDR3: TGTGCCAGCAGACCCTTGGGGGGGGACGGGGAGCTGTTTTTT.

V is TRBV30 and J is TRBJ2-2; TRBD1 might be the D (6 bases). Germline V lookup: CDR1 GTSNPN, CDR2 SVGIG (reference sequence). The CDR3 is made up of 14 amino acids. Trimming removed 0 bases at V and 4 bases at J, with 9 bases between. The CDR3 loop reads CAWSVQGSTGELFF. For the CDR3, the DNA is TGTGCCTGGAGTGTGCAGGGGAGCACCGGGGAGCTGTTTTTT.

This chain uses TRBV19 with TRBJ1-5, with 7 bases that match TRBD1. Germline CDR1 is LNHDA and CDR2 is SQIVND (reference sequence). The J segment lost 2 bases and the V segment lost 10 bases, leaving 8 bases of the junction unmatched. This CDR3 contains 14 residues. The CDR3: CAIGGGGGNQPQHF. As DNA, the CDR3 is TGTGCCATCGGAGGAGGGGGCGGCAATCAGCCCCAGCATTTT.

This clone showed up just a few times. CDR3 DNA: TGTGCCAGCAGCGAGGACAGGGGCGGAGAGACCCAGTACTTC. It codes for CASSEDRGGETQYF. The chain is built from TRBV7-2 and TRBJ2-5, with 9 nucleotides matching TRBD1. Germline V CDR1 and CDR2: SGHTA, FQGNSA. Trimming removed 5 bases from V and 4 bases from J; junction bases left unmatched: 5. CDR3 length: 14 amino acids.

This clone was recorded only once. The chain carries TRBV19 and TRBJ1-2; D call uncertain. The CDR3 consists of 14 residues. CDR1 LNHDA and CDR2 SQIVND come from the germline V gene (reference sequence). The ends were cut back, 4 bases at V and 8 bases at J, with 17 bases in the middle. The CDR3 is CASSTEVRGGGYTF. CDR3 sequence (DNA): TGTGCCAGTAGTACCGAGGTCCGAGGAGGCGGCTACACCTTC.

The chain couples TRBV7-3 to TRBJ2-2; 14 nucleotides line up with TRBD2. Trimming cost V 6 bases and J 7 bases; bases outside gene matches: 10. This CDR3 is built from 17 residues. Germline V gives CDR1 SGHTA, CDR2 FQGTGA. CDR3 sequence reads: CASRGRLAGGPSGELFF. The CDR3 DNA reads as TGTGCCAGCAGAGGCCGACTAGCGGGAGGGCCTAGCGGGGAGCTGTTTTTT.

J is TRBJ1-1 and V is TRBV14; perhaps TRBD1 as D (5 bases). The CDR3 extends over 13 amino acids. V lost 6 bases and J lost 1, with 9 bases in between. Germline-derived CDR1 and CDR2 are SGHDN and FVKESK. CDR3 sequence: CASRARGNTEAFF. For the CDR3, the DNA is TGTGCCAGCAGAGCTAGGGGGAACACTGAAGCTTTCTTT.